This T cell receptor (beta chain) was found in a study of T cells in localized non-small cell lung cancer. The CDR3 sequence is 14 residues long. CDR1 and CDR2 from the germline V gene are SGHRS and YFSETQ. V was pared by 4 bases and J by 7 bases, with 17 bases between. Clones were read by immunoSEQ multiplex PCR, and TCRdb kept only the in-frame ones, dropping some. The sample has about 15,000 clones; about 90% are singletons. This sample comprised peripheral blood mononuclear cells, obtained before any cancer treatment. The chain couples TRBV5-1 to TRBJ1-2, with D possibly TRBD1 on 5 matching bases. The receptor comes from a woman aged 40 to 75 with stage III lung adenocarcinoma. Here the CDR3 DNA reads TGCGCCAGCAGCACGGGGACGGGTTTTTCTGGCTACACCTTC. Residues: CASSTGTGFSGYTF.